The source of this T cell receptor (beta chain) is a study of blood T cell repertoires in COVID-19. Study details: Material from acute and convalescent COVID-19 was sourced from the United States, Italy and Spain. T cells, B-cell-depleted T cells, or PBMCs provided the cDNA or gDNA that served as material.

The trim removed 8 bases at V and 6 bases at J, leaving 7 bases unmatched. The V gene's germline CDR1 is MDHEN and CDR2 SYDVKM. CDR3 size: 14 residues. Assay: immunoSEQ multiplex PCR; the TCRdb copy retains only in-frame clones and omits some. The sample carries some 150,000 clones, about 89% recorded once. Material: peripheral blood. V is TRBV28 and J is TRBJ1-6, with 7 bases identical to TRBD1. The TCR was taken from a man in his 70s with acute or convalescent COVID-19. Here the CDR3 reads CASLEGQSNSPLHF. CDR3 coding DNA: TGTGCCAGCCTTGAGGGACAGAGTAATTCACCCCTCCACTTT. The full variable domain, in which reference TRBV28 and TRBJ1-6 provide the parts outside the CDR3, is DVKVTQSSRYLVKRTGEKVFLECVQDMDHENMFWYRQDPGLGLRLIYFSYDVKMKEKGDIPEGYSVSREKKERFSLILESASTNQTSMYLCASLEGQSNSPLHFGNGTRLTVT.